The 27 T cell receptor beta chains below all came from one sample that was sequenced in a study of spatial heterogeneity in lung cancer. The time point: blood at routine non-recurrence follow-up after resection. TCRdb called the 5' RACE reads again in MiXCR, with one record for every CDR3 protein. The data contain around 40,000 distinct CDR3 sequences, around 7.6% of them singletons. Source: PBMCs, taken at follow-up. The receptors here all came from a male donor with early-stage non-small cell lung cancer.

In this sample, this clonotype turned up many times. The CDR3 nucleotides are TGTGCCAGCAGTGATGGACAGGGGTTCGACGAGCAGTACTTC. Its translation is CASSDGQGFDEQYF. The chain employs TRBV6-1 and TRBJ2-7, with 9 bases that match TRBD1. Trimming took 3 bases from V and 5 from J; bases not matched to a gene: 5. Per germline, CDR1 MNHNS and CDR2 SASEGT. The CDR3 is 14 amino acids.

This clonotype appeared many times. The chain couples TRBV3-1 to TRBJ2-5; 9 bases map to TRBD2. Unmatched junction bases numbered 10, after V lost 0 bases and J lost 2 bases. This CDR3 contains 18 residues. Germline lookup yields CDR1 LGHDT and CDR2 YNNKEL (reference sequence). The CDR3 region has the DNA TGTGCCAGCAGCCAAGATCTTGGAGCGGGGGGACCTCAAGAGACCCAGTACTTC. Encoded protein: CASSQDLGAGGPQETQYF.

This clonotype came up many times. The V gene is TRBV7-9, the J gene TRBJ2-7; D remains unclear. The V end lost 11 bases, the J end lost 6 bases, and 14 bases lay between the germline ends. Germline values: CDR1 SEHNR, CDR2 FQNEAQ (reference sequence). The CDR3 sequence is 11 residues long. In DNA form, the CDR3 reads TGTGCCTCGGGCGACCTGCGCGAGCAGTACTTC. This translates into CASGDLREQYF.

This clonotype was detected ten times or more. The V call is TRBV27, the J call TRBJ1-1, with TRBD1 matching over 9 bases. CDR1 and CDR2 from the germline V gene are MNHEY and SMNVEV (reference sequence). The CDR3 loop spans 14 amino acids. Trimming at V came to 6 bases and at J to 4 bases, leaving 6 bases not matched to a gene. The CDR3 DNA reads TGTGCCAGCAGACTCGGACAGGGGTCCACTGAAGCTTTCTTT. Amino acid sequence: CASRLGQGSTEAFF.

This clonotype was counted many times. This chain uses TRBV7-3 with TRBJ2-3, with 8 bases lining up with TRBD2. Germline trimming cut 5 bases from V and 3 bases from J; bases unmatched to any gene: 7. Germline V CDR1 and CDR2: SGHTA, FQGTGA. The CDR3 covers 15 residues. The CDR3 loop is CASSPRGGGTDTQYF. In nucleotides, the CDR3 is TGTGCCAGCAGCCCGAGGGGCGGGGGGACAGATACGCAGTATTTT.

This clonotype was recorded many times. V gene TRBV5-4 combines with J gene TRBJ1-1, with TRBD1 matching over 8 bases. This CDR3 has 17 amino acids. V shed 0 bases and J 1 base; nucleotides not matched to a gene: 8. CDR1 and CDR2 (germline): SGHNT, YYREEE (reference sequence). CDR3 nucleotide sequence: TGTGCCAGCAGCTTGGGGGCACTTACAGGGGGGAACACTGAAGCTTTCTTT. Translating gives CASSLGALTGGNTEAFF.

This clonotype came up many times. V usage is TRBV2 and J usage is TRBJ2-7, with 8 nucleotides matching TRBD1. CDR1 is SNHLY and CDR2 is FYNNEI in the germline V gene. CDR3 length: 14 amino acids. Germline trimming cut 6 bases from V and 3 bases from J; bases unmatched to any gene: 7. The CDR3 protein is CASRNGTGGYEQYF. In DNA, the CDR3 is TGTGCCAGCAGGAACGGGACAGGTGGCTACGAGCAGTACTTC. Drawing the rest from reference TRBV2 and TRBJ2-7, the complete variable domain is EPEVTQTPSHQVTQMGQEVILRCVPISNHLYFYWYRQILGQKVEFLVSFYNNEISEKSEIFDDQFSVERPDGSNFTLKIRSTKLEDSAMYFCASRNGTGGYEQYFGPGTRLTVT.

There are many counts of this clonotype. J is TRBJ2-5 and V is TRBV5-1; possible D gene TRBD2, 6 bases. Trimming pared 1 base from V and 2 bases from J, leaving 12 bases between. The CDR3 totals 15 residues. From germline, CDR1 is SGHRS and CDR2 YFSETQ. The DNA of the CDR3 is TGCGCCAGCAGCTTGCGATCCAGCGGGCAAGAGACCCAGTACTTC. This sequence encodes CASSLRSSGQETQYF. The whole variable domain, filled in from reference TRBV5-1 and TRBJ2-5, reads KAGVTQTPRYLIKTRGQQVTLSCSPISGHRSVSWYQQTPGQGLQFLFEYFSETQRNKGNFPGRFSGRQFSNSRSEMNVSTLELGDSALYLCASSLRSSGQETQYFGPGTRLLVL.

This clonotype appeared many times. Written as DNA, the CDR3 is TGTGCCAGCTCACCATTGAGGGGGGGCGGCACAGATACGCAGTATTTT. Amino acids: CASSPLRGGGTDTQYF. The genes are TRBV18 and TRBJ2-3; D may be TRBD2 (7 bases). This CDR3 has 16 residues. The germline V gene has CDR1 KGHSH and CDR2 LQKENI. Trimming stripped 2 bases from V and 1 base from J, with 13 bases between.

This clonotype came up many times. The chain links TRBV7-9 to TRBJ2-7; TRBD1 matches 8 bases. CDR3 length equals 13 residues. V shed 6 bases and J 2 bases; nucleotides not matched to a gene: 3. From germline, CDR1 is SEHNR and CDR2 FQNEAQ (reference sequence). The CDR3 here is CASRGQGAYEQYF. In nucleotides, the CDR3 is TGTGCCAGCAGAGGACAGGGAGCCTACGAGCAGTACTTC.

The CDR3 DNA reads TGTGCCAGCAGCCACCGACAGGGGCTCTCCGGGGAGCTGTTTTTT. This gives the protein CASSHRQGLSGELFF. The chain combines TRBV6-6 with TRBJ2-2; TRBD1 matches at 8 bases. Germline CDR1 is MNHNY and CDR2 is SVGAGI (reference sequence). J lost 6 bases, V lost 6 bases, and 9 bases had no gene match. The length of the CDR3 is 15 residues.

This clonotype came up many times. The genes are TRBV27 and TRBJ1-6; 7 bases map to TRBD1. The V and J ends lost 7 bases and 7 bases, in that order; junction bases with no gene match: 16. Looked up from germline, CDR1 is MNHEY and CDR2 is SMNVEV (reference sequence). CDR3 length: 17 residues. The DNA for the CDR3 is TGTGCCAGCAAGGGAGAGGGGGCAGAGTTTGGGAATTCACCCCTCCACTTT. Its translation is CASKGEGAEFGNSPLHF.

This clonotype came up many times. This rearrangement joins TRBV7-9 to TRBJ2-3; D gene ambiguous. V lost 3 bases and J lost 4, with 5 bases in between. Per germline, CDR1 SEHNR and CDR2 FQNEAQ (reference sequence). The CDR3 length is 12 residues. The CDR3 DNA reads TGTGCCAGCAGCTTTCAAGCAGATACGCAGTATTTT. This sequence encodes CASSFQADTQYF.

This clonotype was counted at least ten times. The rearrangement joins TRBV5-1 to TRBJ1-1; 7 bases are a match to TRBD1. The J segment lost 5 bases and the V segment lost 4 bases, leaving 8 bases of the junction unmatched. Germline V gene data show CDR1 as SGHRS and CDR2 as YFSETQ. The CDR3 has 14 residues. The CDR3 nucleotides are TGCGCCAGCAGCCTGGAGGGGGCAGGGACTGAAGCTTTCTTT. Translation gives CASSLEGAGTEAFF.

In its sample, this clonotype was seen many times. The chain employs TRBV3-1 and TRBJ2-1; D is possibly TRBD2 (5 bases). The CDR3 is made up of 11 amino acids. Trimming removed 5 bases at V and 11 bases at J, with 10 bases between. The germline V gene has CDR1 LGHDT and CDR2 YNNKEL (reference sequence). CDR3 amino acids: CASSSRGKQFF. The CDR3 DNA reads TGTGCCAGCAGCTCCCGGGGTAAGCAGTTCTTC.

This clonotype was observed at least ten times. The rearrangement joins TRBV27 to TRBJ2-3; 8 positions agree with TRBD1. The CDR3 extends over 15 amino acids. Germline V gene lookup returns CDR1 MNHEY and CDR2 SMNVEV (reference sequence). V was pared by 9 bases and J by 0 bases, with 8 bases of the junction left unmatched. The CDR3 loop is CASGNRGFSTDTQYF. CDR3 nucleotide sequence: TGTGCCAGTGGGAACAGGGGGTTTAGCACAGATACGCAGTATTTT.

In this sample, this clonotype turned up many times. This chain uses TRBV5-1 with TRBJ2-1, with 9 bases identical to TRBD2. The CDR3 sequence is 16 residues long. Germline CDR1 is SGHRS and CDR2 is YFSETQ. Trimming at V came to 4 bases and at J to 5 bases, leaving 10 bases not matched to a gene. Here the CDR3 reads CASSPARLAGDNEQFF. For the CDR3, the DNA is TGCGCCAGCAGCCCGGCCCGGTTAGCGGGGGACAATGAGCAGTTCTTC.

Here the CDR3 DNA reads TGTGCCTGGAGTGACCAGGGGACTTTCACAGATACGCAGTATTTT. This translates into CAWSDQGTFTDTQYF. The chain couples TRBV30 to TRBJ2-3; D is perhaps TRBD1 or TRBD2 (6 bases each). The CDR3 is made up of 15 amino acids. The V end was cut by 1 base, the J end by 2 bases, with 13 bases between. Per germline, CDR1 GTSNPN and CDR2 SVGIG (reference sequence).

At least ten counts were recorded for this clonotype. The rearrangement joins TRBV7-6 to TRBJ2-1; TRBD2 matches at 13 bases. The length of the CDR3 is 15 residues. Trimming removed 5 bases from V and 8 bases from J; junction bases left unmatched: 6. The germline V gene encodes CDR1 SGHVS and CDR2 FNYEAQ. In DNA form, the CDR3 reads TGTGCCAGCAGCCCACTAGCGGGGGGGCTCCATGAGCAGTTCTTC. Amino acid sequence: CASSPLAGGLHEQFF.

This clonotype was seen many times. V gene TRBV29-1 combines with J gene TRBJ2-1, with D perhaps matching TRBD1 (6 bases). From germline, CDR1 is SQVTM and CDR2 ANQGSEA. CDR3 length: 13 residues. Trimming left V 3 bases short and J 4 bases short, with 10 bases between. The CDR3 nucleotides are TGCAGCGTTGACCTCCAGGGGTACAATGAGCAGTTCTTC. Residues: CSVDLQGYNEQFF.

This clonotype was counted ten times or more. The CDR3 region has the DNA TGTGCCAGCAGCCTCGGGGACGGAGTAACCTACGAGCAGTACTTC. Protein sequence: CASSLGDGVTYEQYF. The chain combines TRBV7-9 with TRBJ2-7; D tentatively fits TRBD1 or TRBD2 (5 bases each). Germline V lookup: CDR1 SEHNR, CDR2 FQNEAQ (reference sequence). V was pared by 5 bases and J by 2 bases, with 16 bases between. The CDR3 loop spans 15 amino acids.

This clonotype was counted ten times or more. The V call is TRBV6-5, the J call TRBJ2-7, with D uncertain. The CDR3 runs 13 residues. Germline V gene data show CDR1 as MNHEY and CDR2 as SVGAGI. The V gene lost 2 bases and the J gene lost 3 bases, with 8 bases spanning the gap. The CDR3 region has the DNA TGTGCCAGCAGTTACGGGGTTGGCTACGAGCAGTACTTC. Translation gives CASSYGVGYEQYF.

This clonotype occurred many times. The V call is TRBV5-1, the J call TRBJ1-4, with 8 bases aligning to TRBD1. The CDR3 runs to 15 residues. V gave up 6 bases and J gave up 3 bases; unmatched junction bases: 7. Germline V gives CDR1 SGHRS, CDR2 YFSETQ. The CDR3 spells CASKSQGAANEKLFF. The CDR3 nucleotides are TGCGCCAGCAAAAGCCAGGGGGCTGCTAATGAAAAACTGTTTTTT.

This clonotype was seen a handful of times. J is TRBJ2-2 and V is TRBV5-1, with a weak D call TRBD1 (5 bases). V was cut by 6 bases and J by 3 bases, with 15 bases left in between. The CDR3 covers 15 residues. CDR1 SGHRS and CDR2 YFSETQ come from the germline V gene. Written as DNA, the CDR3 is TGCGCCAGCAATCTAGGGGAACTACACACCGGGGAGCTGTTTTTT. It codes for CASNLGELHTGELFF.

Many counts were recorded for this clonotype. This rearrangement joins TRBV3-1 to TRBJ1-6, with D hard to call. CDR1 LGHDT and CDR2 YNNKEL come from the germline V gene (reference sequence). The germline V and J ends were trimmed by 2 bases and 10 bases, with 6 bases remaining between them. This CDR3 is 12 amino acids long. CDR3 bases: TGTGCCAGCAGCCAAAGTGGGTCACCCCTCCACTTT. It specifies CASSQSGSPLHF.

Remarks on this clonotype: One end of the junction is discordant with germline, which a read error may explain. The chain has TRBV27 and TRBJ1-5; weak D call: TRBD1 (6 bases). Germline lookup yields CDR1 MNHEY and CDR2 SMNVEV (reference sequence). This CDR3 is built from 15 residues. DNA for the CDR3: TGTGCCAGCAGTGGGCTGGACAGCCTCAATCAGCCCCGGCATTTT. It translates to CASSGLDSLNQPRHF.

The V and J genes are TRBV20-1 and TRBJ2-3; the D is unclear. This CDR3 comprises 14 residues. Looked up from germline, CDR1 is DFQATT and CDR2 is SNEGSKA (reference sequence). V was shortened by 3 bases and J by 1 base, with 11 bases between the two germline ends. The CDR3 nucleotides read TGCAGTGCTAGTATAGCTGTCGGCACAGATACGCAGTATTTT. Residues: CSASIAVGTDTQYF.